The 27 T cell receptor beta chains reported below all come from one sample, sequenced in a study of blood T cell repertoires in COVID-19. Profiled with immunoSEQ multiplex PCR; TCRdb holds only in-frame clones, not every one. This table has a few hundred thousand clones, roughly 87% appearing once. Sequencing was done on a sample of PBMCs or T cells enriched from blood (not recorded which). The receptors come from a young man who had recovered from COVID-19.

The chain combines TRBV12-5 with TRBJ2-5; 11 nucleotides match TRBD2. The V gene end was trimmed by 0 bases and the J gene end by 5 bases; junction bases not matched to a gene: 8. There are 17 residues in the CDR3. The V gene's germline CDR1 is LGHNT and CDR2 FRNRAP. The CDR3 protein is CASGLVRKLAGVETQYF. The DNA for the CDR3 is TGTGCTAGTGGTTTGGTACGTAAACTAGCGGGGGTGGAGACCCAGTACTTC.

This CDR3 reads CASSLGHQNQPQHF. The CDR3 DNA sequence: TGTGCCAGCAGCCTGGGACATCAGAATCAGCCCCAGCATTTT. The rearrangement links TRBV3-1 (or the pseudogene TRBV3-2) to TRBJ1-5; the D gene is possibly TRBD1 (6 bases). V lost 4 bases and J lost 4, with 11 bases in between. Germline V CDR1 and CDR2: LGHDT, YNNKEL (reference sequence). The CDR3 totals 14 residues.

The V call is TRBV2, the J call TRBJ1-2, with D perhaps TRBD1 (6 bases). CDR1 and CDR2 from the germline V gene are SNHLY and FYNNEI. This CDR3 spans 15 amino acids. The V and J ends lost 5 bases and 0 bases respectively, with 13 bases between them. CDR3 loop: CASSQQGTANYGYTF. The DNA of the CDR3 is TGTGCCAGCAGTCAGCAGGGGACGGCTAACTATGGCTACACCTTC.

This clone was counted a single time. This rearrangement joins TRBV11-3 to TRBJ1-1; D gene ambiguous. V lost 4 bases to trimming and J lost 1 base, with 13 bases between them. The CDR3 totals 15 residues. Germline V gene sequence: CDR1 SGHNT, CDR2 YENEEA. The CDR3 region is CASSYPLGQNTEAFF. CDR3 coding DNA: TGTGCCAGCAGCTACCCATTGGGCCAGAACACTGAAGCTTTCTTT. Supplemented by reference TRBV11-3 and TRBJ1-1, the full variable domain reads EAGVVQSPRYKIIEKKQPVAFWCNPISGHNTLYWYLQNLGQGPELLIRYENEEAVDDSQLPKDRFSAERLKGVDSTLKIQPAELGDSAVYLCASSYPLGQNTEAFFGQGTRLTVV.

The rearrangement links TRBV5-5 to TRBJ1-5, with 8 bases aligning to TRBD1. CDR3 length: 16 residues. Germline V lookup: CDR1 SGHKS, CDR2 YYEKEE (reference sequence). The trim removed 0 bases at V and 7 bases at J, leaving 9 bases unmatched. The CDR3 sequence is CASSLEQGAIGQPQHF. The CDR3 DNA sequence: TGTGCCAGCAGCTTGGAGCAGGGGGCCATTGGACAGCCCCAGCATTTT. The variable domain in full, completed from reference TRBV5-5 and TRBJ1-5, reads DAGVTQSPTHLIKTRGQQVTLRCSPISGHKSVSWYQQVLGQGPQFIFQYYEKEERGRGNFPDRFSARQFPNYSSELNVNALLLGDSALYLCASSLEQGAIGQPQHFGDGTRLSIL.

This chain links TRBV19 with TRBJ2-7, with D possibly matching TRBD2 (5 bases). Trimming stripped 0 bases from V and 2 bases from J, with 14 bases between. Germline lookup yields CDR1 LNHDA and CDR2 SQIVND (reference sequence). This CDR3 spans 16 amino acids. This chain's CDR3 is CASSIDQNSGTYEQYF. The CDR3 DNA reads TGTGCCAGTAGTATAGATCAGAACAGCGGAACCTACGAGCAGTACTTC.

The chain has TRBV24-1 and TRBJ1-2; D is possibly TRBD1 (6 bases). The CDR3 is 16 residues long. V lost 3 bases and J lost 5, with 18 bases in between. Germline V gene data show CDR1 as KGHDR and CDR2 as SFDVKD. The CDR3 region has the DNA TGTGCCACCAGTGATGGGGGACACGGGCCTTCTTATGGCTACACCTTC. Its translation is CATSDGGHGPSYGYTF.

The chain has TRBV19 and TRBJ1-4, with 8 bases that match TRBD1. The CDR3 spans 14 residues. Trimming at V came to 2 bases and at J to 7 bases, leaving 3 bases not matched to a gene. The germline gives CDR1 LNHDA, CDR2 SQIVND (reference sequence). CDR3 protein: CASSIRQGSEKLFF. The CDR3 nucleotides are TGTGCCAGTAGTATACGACAGGGGAGTGAAAAACTGTTTTTT.

J is TRBJ1-1 and V is TRBV19; D not resolved. Germline CDR1 reads LNHDA; CDR2 reads SQIVND (reference sequence). The CDR3 contains 13 residues. Trimming took off 3 bases at V and 0 bases at J, with 5 bases between the two ends. The CDR3 DNA sequence: TGTGCCAGTAGTATCGTTTTGAACACTGAAGCTTTCTTT. Translated: CASSIVLNTEAFF.

The rearrangement links TRBV10-1 to TRBJ2-7; TRBD2 matches at 12 bases. Germline V gives CDR1 WNHNN, CDR2 SYGVQD (reference sequence). The CDR3 runs 14 residues. The V and J ends lost 9 bases and 3 bases, in that order; junction bases with no gene match: 6. This CDR3 is CASSKTSGSYEQYF. CDR3 sequence (DNA): TGCGCCAGTAGCAAGACTAGCGGGAGCTACGAGCAGTACTTC.

The chain joins TRBV19 to TRBJ1-5; 11 nucleotides line up with TRBD1. CDR1 is LNHDA and CDR2 is SQIVND in the germline V gene (reference sequence). V was pared by 9 bases and J by 6 bases, with 7 bases of the junction left unmatched. CDR3 length: 14 amino acids. This CDR3 is CASGQGALSQPQHF. The CDR3 coding sequence is TGTGCCAGCGGACAGGGGGCCTTGAGTCAGCCCCAGCATTTT.

The rearrangement links TRBV27 to TRBJ2-2, with D perhaps matching TRBD2 (6 bases). Trimming removed 5 bases from V and 5 bases from J, with 15 bases in between. CDR1 is MNHEY, CDR2 SMNVEV, per germline (reference sequence). The CDR3 has 15 residues. CDR3 DNA sequence: TGTGCCAGCAGTAACCCGGGACTGGTGACCGGGGAGCTGTTTTTT. Protein product: CASSNPGLVTGELFF.

The chain has TRBV20-1 and TRBJ1-1; no definite D call. CDR3 length: 11 amino acids. V was shortened by 0 bases and J by 11 bases, with 10 bases between the two germline ends. Germline-derived CDR1 and CDR2 are DFQATT and SNEGSKA (reference sequence). CDR3 coding DNA: TGCAGTGCTAGAGATGAACAAAAGGCTTTCTTT. Protein sequence: CSARDEQKAFF.

The V call is TRBV18, the J call TRBJ1-5; D might be TRBD1 (5 bases). The CDR3 spans 15 residues. CDR1 and CDR2 (germline): KGHSH, LQKENI. V gave up 3 bases and J gave up 0 bases, with 9 bases separating them. The chain's CDR3 is CASSPVGASNQPQHF. The DNA for the CDR3 is TGTGCCAGCTCACCGGTTGGGGCTAGCAATCAGCCCCAGCATTTT.

This rearrangement joins TRBV9 to TRBJ2-3, with D maybe TRBD1 (6 bases). The V and J ends lost 0 bases and 0 bases respectively, with 11 bases between them. The germline V gene has CDR1 SGDLS and CDR2 YYNGEE. CDR3 length: 16 amino acids. CDR3 sequence (DNA): TGTGCCAGCAGCGTAGGATGGGGACAAAGCACAGATACGCAGTATTTT. It codes for CASSVGWGQSTDTQYF.

The CDR3 DNA sequence: TGTGCCAGCCAGCGGGAGGGCACAGATACGCAGTATTTT. Translation gives CASQREGTDTQYF. V gene TRBV19 combines with J gene TRBJ2-3, with 9 nucleotides matching TRBD2. Per the germline V gene, CDR1 is LNHDA and CDR2 is SQIVND (reference sequence). CDR3 length equals 13 residues. V trimming: 9 bases; J trimming: 1 base; junction bases outside the gene matches: 2.

The J gene is TRBJ1-5, the V gene TRBV28; tentative D call: TRBD1 (5 bases). CDR3 length: 14 amino acids. V was shortened by 4 bases and J by 5 bases, with 12 bases between the two germline ends. From germline, CDR1 is MDHEN and CDR2 SYDVKM. The CDR3 sequence is CASSSLGRDQPQHF. As DNA, the CDR3 is TGTGCCAGCAGTTCTCTGGGCAGGGATCAGCCCCAGCATTTT.

This clone was counted a single time. V is TRBV7-8 and J is TRBJ2-1, with TRBD2 as a possible D gene (6 bases). CDR1 is SGHVS and CDR2 is FQNEAQ in the germline V gene. This CDR3 spans 16 amino acids. Trimming removed 1 base at V and 8 bases at J, with 18 bases between. In DNA, the CDR3 is TGTGCCAGCAGCTTAGTGTCGGGAGTTACGGCAGATGAGCAGTTCTTC. Its protein product is CASSLVSGVTADEQFF.

The DNA for the CDR3 is TGTGCCAGCAGAAAAGGACAGGGGGCATATTCACCCCTCCACTTT. Protein product: CASRKGQGAYSPLHF. The rearrangement links TRBV6-5 to TRBJ1-6, with TRBD1 matching 11 bases. Germline V gene lookup returns CDR1 MNHEY and CDR2 SVGAGI. The CDR3 consists of 15 residues. V was clipped by 6 bases and J by 8 bases; unmatched bases: 6.

CDR3 loop: CSVVSSNTGELFF. DNA of the CDR3: TGCAGCGTTGTCTCCTCGAACACCGGGGAGCTGTTTTTT. The chain uses TRBV29-1 and TRBJ2-2; D uncertain. The germline gives CDR1 SQVTM, CDR2 ANQGSEA. CDR3 length: 13 amino acids. Between the trimmed V and J ends, which lost 4 bases and 0 bases, there was a span of 6 bases.

J is TRBJ1-1 and V is TRBV6-5, with TRBD1 matching 7 bases. V lost 2 bases, J lost 1 base, and 7 bases stayed unmatched. The CDR3 runs to 16 residues. CDR1 is MNHEY and CDR2 is SVGAGI in the germline V gene. CDR3 DNA: TGTGCCAGCAGTTACGGAGGGGGCGCGGGGAACACTGAAGCTTTCTTT. Translating it yields CASSYGGGAGNTEAFF.

To note about this clone: Other nucleotide sequences from this sample produce the same CDR3. The V gene is TRBV2, the J gene TRBJ2-2; 7 nucleotides line up with TRBD2. The CDR3 runs to 14 residues. The germline gives CDR1 SNHLY, CDR2 FYNNEI. The V segment lost 4 bases and the J segment 2 bases; nucleotides outside the gene matches: 1. CDR3 bases: TGTGCCAGCAGTGCTAGCGGAAACACCGGGGAGCTGTTTTTT. Its translation: CASSASGNTGELFF.

The V and J genes are TRBV30 and TRBJ1-1, with D unresolved. The V and J ends lost 0 bases and 3 bases respectively, with 17 bases between them. The germline V gene encodes CDR1 GTSNPN and CDR2 SVGIG (reference sequence). The CDR3 sequence is 16 residues long. CDR3 in amino acids: CAWSVLARGRDTEAFF. The CDR3 DNA sequence: TGTGCCTGGAGTGTACTTGCCCGGGGAAGGGACACTGAAGCTTTCTTT.

V gene TRBV18 combines with J gene TRBJ1-1, with a possible D match to TRBD1 (5 bases). Germline V gene lookup returns CDR1 KGHSH and CDR2 LQKENI. The CDR3 extends over 15 amino acids. Trimming left V 6 bases short and J 6 bases short, with 20 bases between. Here the CDR3 DNA reads TGTGCCAGCTCTCTCACACAGGTCGGAGGGGCTGAAGCTTTCTTT. This translates into CASSLTQVGGAEAFF.

The rearrangement links TRBV5-1 to TRBJ2-7; TRBD2 aligns across 9 bases. Per the germline V gene, CDR1 is SGHRS and CDR2 is YFSETQ. The CDR3 has 15 residues. Trimming at V came to 4 bases and at J to 4 bases, leaving 9 bases not matched to a gene. The CDR3 region has the DNA TGCGCCAGCAGCCCATCAGGAGCGGGGGGTTACGAGCAGTACTTC. Translation: CASSPSGAGGYEQYF.

The rearrangement joins TRBV4-1 to TRBJ2-6; D perhaps matches TRBD1 (6 bases). This CDR3 comprises 21 residues. Germline V CDR1 and CDR2: MGHRA, YSYEKL. V dropped 0 bases and J dropped 1 base, with 22 bases sitting between them. The CDR3 here is CASSQDPGHILSPSGANVLTF. In DNA, the CDR3 is TGCGCCAGCAGCCAAGATCCGGGACACATCTTATCACCATCTGGGGCCAACGTCCTGACTTTC.

The DNA of the CDR3 is TGCGCCAGCAGCCCCCGGACAGGATCCGCTGAAGCTTTCTTT. This sequence encodes CASSPRTGSAEAFF. V and J are TRBV5-1 and TRBJ1-1; 7 bases are shared with TRBD1. V lost 4 bases, J lost 6 bases, and 9 bases stayed unmatched. This CDR3 spans 14 amino acids. CDR1 is SGHRS, CDR2 YFSETQ, per germline. Filled out from reference TRBV5-1 and TRBJ1-1, the complete variable domain reads KAGVTQTPRYLIKTRGQQVTLSCSPISGHRSVSWYQQTPGQGLQFLFEYFSETQRNKGNFPGRFSGRQFSNSRSEMNVSTLELGDSALYLCASSPRTGSAEAFFGQGTRLTVV.